Shown below are 11 T cell receptor beta chains from a single sample sequenced in a study of identical twins (dated by TCRdb to 2016 to 2017). The library relied on 5' RACE. Sequencer: Illumina HiSeq 2000. The public reads were run again by TCRdb, first through fastp at Q25 and then through MiXCR, and only productive beta chains were kept. Rows are combined by CDR3 protein, so each entry shows the most common genes and DNA. The sample records under 1 million distinct CDR3 sequences, 10% to 15% of which are singletons. Together, the top ten hold around 1.5% of the sample. This sample was also put to use in a study of yellow fever vaccine responses in identical twins.

Sequenced input: PBMCs. The receptors here all came from a woman between 18 and 29 years old in good health.

This clonotype occurred many times. The chain joins TRBV29-1 to TRBJ2-1; 13 bases are shared with TRBD2. CDR1 is SQVTM and CDR2 is ANQGSEA in the germline V gene. Germline trimming cut 6 bases from V and 10 bases from J; bases unmatched to any gene: 9. There are 14 residues in the CDR3. CDR3 DNA sequence: TGCAGCGTATCGGGACTAGCGGGAAAAGGAGAGCAGTTCTTC. This encodes CSVSGLAGKGEQFF.

This clonotype was detected many times. This chain uses TRBV20-1 with TRBJ2-1, with D tentatively TRBD1 (5 bases). The CDR3 runs to 12 residues. Trimming left V 3 bases short and J 4 bases short, with 7 bases between. Germline lookup yields CDR1 DFQATT and CDR2 SNEGSKA (reference sequence). DNA for the CDR3: TGCAGTGCTAGCGCAGGGTACAATGAGCAGTTCTTC. This codes for CSASAGYNEQFF.

J is TRBJ2-7 and V is TRBV20-1, with 9 nucleotides matching TRBD1. The germline gives CDR1 DFQATT, CDR2 SNEGSKA (reference sequence). This CDR3 is built from 12 residues. V lost 6 bases and J lost 9; bases outside the gene matches: 9. CDR3 residues: CSASPGTGPQYF. CDR3 nucleotides: TGCAGTGCCAGCCCCGGGACAGGGCCGCAGTACTTC.

The chain joins TRBV20-1 to TRBJ2-7, with D perhaps TRBD2 (6 bases). This CDR3 has 12 residues. The V gene's germline CDR1 is DFQATT and CDR2 SNEGSKA (reference sequence). Trimming removed 5 bases at V and 3 bases at J, with 11 bases between. The CDR3 reads CSAPGLYYEQYF. CDR3 bases: TGCAGTGCTCCGGGACTCTACTACGAGCAGTACTTC.

This clonotype came up a few times. The chain combines TRBV7-9 with TRBJ2-7; D gene uncertain. V lost 1 base and J 2 bases, leaving 6 bases between the germline ends. The V gene's germline CDR1 is SEHNR and CDR2 FQNEAQ (reference sequence). The CDR3 covers 13 residues. In DNA form, the CDR3 reads TGTGCCAGCAGCTTAGGGGTGGCCTACGAGCAGTACGTC. Its protein is CASSLGVAYEQYV.

Many counts were recorded for this clonotype. J is TRBJ2-2 and V is TRBV7-9; D possibly matches TRBD1 or TRBD2 (5 bases each). The germline V gene has CDR1 SEHNR and CDR2 FQNEAQ (reference sequence). V shed 5 bases and J shed 6 bases, with 19 bases lying between them. This CDR3 is built from 16 residues. CDR3 protein: CASSKFRDPAAGELFF. The CDR3 coding sequence is TGTGCCAGCAGCAAATTTCGGGACCCCGCCGCCGGGGAGCTGTTTTTT.

This clonotype was seen at least ten times. This rearrangement joins TRBV12-3 or TRBV12-4 to TRBJ2-7; the match to TRBD2 covers 7 bases. V shed 7 bases, J shed 4 bases, and the junction held 7 bases outside the gene matches. The length of the CDR3 is 13 residues. The DNA for the CDR3 is TGTGCCAGCACGGCTAGCGGAGATTACGAGCAGTACTTC. Amino acids: CASTASGDYEQYF.

This clonotype has a count of ten or more. The chain couples TRBV12-3 or TRBV12-4 to TRBJ2-3; the D is unclear. The CDR3 spans 12 residues. V lost 2 bases, J lost 5 bases, and 5 bases lay in between. The CDR3 DNA reads as TGTGCCAGCAGTTTACGAGGAGATACGCAGTATTTT. Its translation: CASSLRGDTQYF.

This clonotype showed up just a few times. A much bigger clone sits one base away, suggesting this may be a read error. This chain connects TRBV6-1 to TRBJ2-1; maybe TRBD1 (6 bases). Deletions cut 7 bases from V and 8 bases from J, with 6 bases between. Looked up from germline, CDR1 is MNHNS and CDR2 is SASEGT. The CDR3 is 10 residues long. The CDR3 bases are TGTGCCAGCACAGGGGATGAGCAGTTCTTC. Its translation is CASTGDEQFF.

This clonotype has only a few counts. V is TRBV28 and J is TRBJ1-5; D not resolved. The V gene's germline CDR1 is MDHEN and CDR2 SYDVKM. CDR3 length: 17 residues. Trimming pared 2 bases from V and 1 base from J, leaving 15 bases between. In DNA form, the CDR3 reads TGTGCCAGCAGTTTAGGATGGAGCGGGGTGAGCAATCAGCCCCAGCATTTT. Its protein product is CASSLGWSGVSNQPQHF.

This clonotype has just a few counts. The rearrangement links TRBV3-1 to TRBJ2-1; no clear D. CDR1 is LGHDT, CDR2 YNNKEL, per germline (reference sequence). The CDR3 length is 14 residues. Trimming pared 3 bases from V and 2 bases from J, leaving 8 bases between. CDR3 in amino acids: CASSHPGPYNEQFF. The DNA of the CDR3 is TGTGCCAGCAGCCACCCAGGCCCCTACAATGAGCAGTTCTTC.